Below are 22 T cell receptor beta chains sequenced from a single sample in a study of T cells in tuberculosis. Measured with immunoSEQ multiplex PCR; TCRdb has only the in-frame clones, and not every one. The sample comprises over 35,000 clones, 95% of which are singletons, and 3% to 4% rests with the top ten. The specimen sequenced was PBMCs. These receptors all stem from a donor aged 5 to 30 with latent tuberculosis or without tuberculosis infection.

The genes are TRBV5-4 and TRBJ2-7; a possible D gene is TRBD1 (5 bases). The CDR3 runs 14 residues. With 2 bases removed from V and 2 bases from J, the gap between germline ends came to 11 bases. Germline V gene data show CDR1 as SGHNT and CDR2 as YYREEE (reference sequence). CDR3 region: CASSFFQGTYEQYF. The CDR3 nucleotides read TGTGCCAGCAGCTTTTTTCAGGGTACCTACGAGCAGTACTTC.

The J gene is TRBJ1-1, the V gene TRBV2, with 9 positions matching TRBD1. This CDR3 has 15 amino acids. V dropped 7 bases and J dropped 3; count of bases not matched to a gene: 9. CDR1 is SNHLY and CDR2 is FYNNEI in the germline V gene. The DNA of the CDR3 is TGTGCCAGCACCGGACAGGGGCTGATGTACACTGAAGCTTTCTTT. Amino acids: CASTGQGLMYTEAFF.

The J gene is TRBJ1-2, the V gene TRBV5-1, with 8 bases matching TRBD1. Trimming took 4 bases from V and 2 from J; bases not matched to a gene: 10. CDR1 is SGHRS and CDR2 is YFSETQ in the germline V gene. The CDR3 spans 16 residues. DNA for the CDR3: TGCGCCAGCAGCGCCATACCCCGGACAGGGAACTATGGCTACACCTTC. Its translation: CASSAIPRTGNYGYTF.

This chain links TRBV5-1 with TRBJ2-3; possibly TRBD2 for D (5 bases). V lost 10 bases, J lost 0 bases, and 12 bases lay in between. The CDR3 is 13 amino acids. Germline CDR1 and CDR2: SGHRS and YFSETQ. CDR3 sequence reads: CASGGLSTDTQYF. The CDR3 nucleotides are TGCGCCTCCGGCGGACTGAGCACAGATACGCAGTATTTT. Variable domain in full (rest from reference TRBV5-1 and TRBJ2-3): KAGVTQTPRYLIKTRGQQVTLSCSPISGHRSVSWYQQTPGQGLQFLFEYFSETQRNKGNFPGRFSGRQFSNSRSEMNVSTLELGDSALYLCASGGLSTDTQYFGPGTRLTVL.

The V and J genes are TRBV15 and TRBJ2-1; 10 positions match TRBD2. Germline CDR1 LNHNV, CDR2 YYDKDF (reference sequence). CDR3 length: 17 residues. The trim removed 3 bases at V and 2 bases at J, leaving 7 bases unmatched. CDR3 in DNA: TGTGCCACCAGCAGTGAGATAGCGGGGGGAGCCTACAATGAGCAGTTCTTC. This gives the protein CATSSEIAGGAYNEQFF. The full variable domain, in which reference TRBV15 and TRBJ2-1 provide the parts outside the CDR3, is DAMVIQNPRYQVTQFGKPVTLSCSQTLNHNVMYWYQQKSSQAPKLLFHYYDKDFNNEADTPDNFQSRRPNTSFCFLDIRSPGLGDTAMYLCATSSEIAGGAYNEQFFGPGTRLTVL.

This clone was counted once. The chain combines TRBV9 with TRBJ2-7, with 7 positions matching TRBD2. This CDR3 has 13 amino acids. CDR1 SGDLS and CDR2 YYNGEE come from the germline V gene. With V trimmed by 0 bases and J by 6 bases, 3 bases remained unmatched. This chain's CDR3 is CASSVGREGEQYF. The CDR3 DNA reads as TGTGCCAGCAGCGTAGGCAGGGAGGGCGAGCAGTACTTC. The complete variable domain, with remaining parts taken from reference TRBV9 and TRBJ2-7, reads DSGVTQTPKHLITATGQRVTLRCSPRSGDLSVYWYQQSLDQGLQFLIQYYNGEERAKGNILERFSAQQFPDLHSELNLSSLELGDSALYFCASSVGREGEQYFGPGTRLTVT.

The V gene is TRBV28, the J gene TRBJ1-5; TRBD1 might be the D (6 bases). V lost 5 bases to trimming and J lost 6 bases, with 17 bases between them. Germline V lookup: CDR1 MDHEN, CDR2 SYDVKM. CDR3 length: 15 residues. The CDR3: CASSPQQGIVQPQHF. The CDR3 DNA reads TGTGCCAGCAGTCCACAACAGGGAATTGTTCAGCCCCAGCATTTT.

V is TRBV10-2 and J is TRBJ1-1; a weak D match, TRBD1 (5 bases). From germline, CDR1 is WSHSY and CDR2 SAAADI. Trimming took off 5 bases at V and 1 base at J, with 11 bases between the two ends. The CDR3 has 14 amino acids. The CDR3 here is CASSLSGANTEAFF. In DNA, the CDR3 is TGCGCCAGCAGTCTTAGTGGGGCGAACACTGAAGCTTTCTTT.

This sequence joins TRBV19 and TRBJ1-1; 9 bases map to TRBD1. Germline assignment: CDR1 LNHDA and CDR2 SQIVND (reference sequence). Trimming at V came to 6 bases and at J to 5 bases, leaving 7 bases not matched to a gene. The CDR3 sequence is 14 residues long. The CDR3 loop reads CASRGQGSRTEAFF. The CDR3 DNA follows: TGTGCCAGTAGGGGACAGGGAAGTAGAACTGAAGCTTTCTTT.

This clone was observed once. The chain joins TRBV18 to TRBJ2-2; a possible D gene is TRBD1 (5 bases). This CDR3 spans 13 amino acids. Germline values: CDR1 KGHSH, CDR2 LQKENI. Trimming pared 3 bases from V and 6 bases from J, leaving 8 bases between. In nucleotides, the CDR3 is TGTGCCAGCTCACCTGACAGCGCCGGGGAGCTGTTTTTT. It is translated as CASSPDSAGELFF.

This clone has a handful of counts. J is TRBJ1-2 and V is TRBV2; possibly TRBD1 for D (5 bases). This CDR3 has 15 residues. V was clipped by 0 bases and J by 2 bases, with 10 bases between them. Germline CDR1 is SNHLY and CDR2 is FYNNEI. DNA of the CDR3: TGTGCCAGCAGTGAAGCAGGGGCGCTCAACTATGGCTACACCTTC. Its protein is CASSEAGALNYGYTF.

V is TRBV5-6 and J is TRBJ1-6; a possible D gene is TRBD1 (5 bases). The CDR3 has 16 residues. Germline V gene data show CDR1 as SGHDT and CDR2 as YYEEEE. V was clipped by 3 bases and J by 7 bases, with 17 bases between them. CDR3 residues: CASSSQAAGWNSPLHF. The CDR3 nucleotides are TGTGCCAGCAGCTCACAGGCGGCGGGGTGGAATTCACCCCTCCACTTT.

This chain joins TRBV27 and TRBJ2-7; 9 bases match TRBD1. This CDR3 has 16 amino acids. Germline V CDR1 and CDR2: MNHEY, SMNVEV (reference sequence). The junction had 10 bases not matched to a gene; V was cut back by 2 bases and J by 5 bases. The CDR3 sequence is CASSLVGQGLRNEQYF. The CDR3 DNA sequence: TGTGCCAGCAGTTTAGTCGGACAGGGGTTAAGAAACGAGCAGTACTTC.

The chain employs TRBV7-6 and TRBJ1-1, with D perhaps TRBD1 (6 bases). Trimming took 5 bases from V and 10 from J, leaving 14 bases between them. The CDR3 spans 12 residues. CDR1 and CDR2 from the germline V gene are SGHVS and FNYEAQ. DNA for the CDR3: TGTGCCAGCAGCACAGGGTCGGGAAGAGCTTTCTTT. Amino acids: CASSTGSGRAFF.

The chain couples TRBV7-9 to TRBJ2-5; a possible D gene is TRBD1 (6 bases). The CDR3 length is 13 residues. Germline lookup yields CDR1 SEHNR and CDR2 FQNEAQ (reference sequence). V dropped 8 bases and J dropped 11 bases, with 21 bases sitting between them. CDR3 sequence (DNA): TGTGCCAGCGGTGAACCGGGACACCATTTGCAGTACTTC. Its protein is CASGEPGHHLQYF.

V usage is TRBV28 and J usage is TRBJ1-3; possible D gene TRBD1, 6 bases. V lost 6 bases to trimming and J lost 4 bases, with 13 bases between them. CDR1 MDHEN and CDR2 SYDVKM come from the germline V gene. This CDR3 has 14 amino acids. CDR3: CASSATGSGNTIYF. The CDR3 DNA is TGTGCCAGCAGCGCTACAGGGTCCGGAAACACCATATATTTT.

The chain recombines TRBV9 with TRBJ2-3, with 8 bases fitting TRBD2. The CDR3 loop spans 15 amino acids. From germline, CDR1 is SGDLS and CDR2 YYNGEE. V was pared by 1 base and J by 3 bases, with 4 bases of the junction left unmatched. The DNA for the CDR3 is TGTGCCAGCAGCGTACGGGCTAGCGGGACAGATACGCAGTATTTT. As protein: CASSVRASGTDTQYF.

The chain is built from TRBV27 and TRBJ1-6, with 7 bases aligning to TRBD1. This CDR3 comprises 18 residues. Germline loops: CDR1 MNHEY, CDR2 SMNVEV (reference sequence). The V gene end was trimmed by 5 bases and the J gene end by 0 bases; junction bases not matched to a gene: 10. The CDR3 region is CASSLRTGRSSYNSPLHF. CDR3 DNA sequence: TGTGCCAGCAGTCTAAGGACAGGCAGAAGCTCCTATAATTCACCCCTCCACTTT.

The chain uses TRBV6-6 and TRBJ1-1; 11 nucleotides align to TRBD1. This CDR3 has 16 residues. With V trimmed by 4 bases and J by 6 bases, 10 bases remained unmatched. Germline CDR1 reads MNHNY; CDR2 reads SVGAGI (reference sequence). DNA of the CDR3: TGTGCCAGCAGTTTCCTGAGGGGACAGGGGGACTCTGAAGCTTTCTTT. Its protein is CASSFLRGQGDSEAFF.

CDR3 DNA sequence: TGTGCCAGTAGTATTCAGGGTAAGAACACTGAAGCTTTCTTT. Translating gives CASSIQGKNTEAFF. This chain joins TRBV19 and TRBJ1-1, with TRBD1 as a possible D gene (5 bases). The germline V gene encodes CDR1 LNHDA and CDR2 SQIVND (reference sequence). CDR3 length: 14 amino acids. V lost 3 bases, J lost 1 base, and 9 bases lay in between.

The chain combines TRBV7-9 with TRBJ2-5, with 8 bases fitting TRBD2. Germline-derived CDR1 and CDR2 are SEHNR and FQNEAQ (reference sequence). This CDR3 has 17 residues. Trimming removed 0 bases from V and 2 bases from J; junction bases left unmatched: 8. In DNA form, the CDR3 reads TGTGCCAGCAGCTTAGCCCATGTCGGGGGGGCTCAAGAGACCCAGTACTTC. Translation gives CASSLAHVGGAQETQYF.

The gene calls are TRBV27 and TRBJ2-3; D uncertain. The CDR3 is 13 residues long. With 7 bases removed from V and 6 bases from J, the gap between germline ends came to 14 bases. CDR1 and CDR2 (germline): MNHEY, SMNVEV (reference sequence). CDR3 DNA: TGTGCCAGCATGCGAGTAAAAGCGGATACGCAGTATTTT. The encoded protein is CASMRVKADTQYF.